The present TCR beta chain was sequenced within a study of shared clonotypes between healthy human individuals. In the naive CD8 group, cells lacked CD45RO and were positively selected for CCR7, so terminally differentiated effector memory CD45RA+ cells were left out. Points on this clone: Its specificity is unknown.

This table comes from immunoSEQ multiplex PCR, and its TCRdb copy is limited to in-frame clones, with some not included. Of millions of clones listed, approximately 95% are singletons. Study observations and caveats: Memory subsets generally showed smaller estimated richness than naive subsets did.

The V end was cut by 3 bases, the J end by 4 bases, with 8 bases between. Germline V CDR1 and CDR2: KGHSH, LQKENI. This CDR3 contains 13 residues. The TCR comes from a man in his late teens or twenties in good health. This rearrangement joins TRBV18 to TRBJ2-3; D is ambiguous. Sequenced input: naive CD8+ T cells sorted from blood. The CDR3 bases are TGTGCCAGCTCACCTACGTCGGCAGATACGCAGTATTTT. Protein product: CASSPTSADTQYF. The variable domain in full, completed from reference TRBV18 and TRBJ2-3, reads NAGVMQNPRHLVRRRGQEARLRCSPMKGHSHVYWYRQLPEEGLKFMVYLQKENIIDESGMPKERFSAEFPKEGPSILRIQQVVRGDSAAYFCASSPTSADTQYFGPGTRLTVL.